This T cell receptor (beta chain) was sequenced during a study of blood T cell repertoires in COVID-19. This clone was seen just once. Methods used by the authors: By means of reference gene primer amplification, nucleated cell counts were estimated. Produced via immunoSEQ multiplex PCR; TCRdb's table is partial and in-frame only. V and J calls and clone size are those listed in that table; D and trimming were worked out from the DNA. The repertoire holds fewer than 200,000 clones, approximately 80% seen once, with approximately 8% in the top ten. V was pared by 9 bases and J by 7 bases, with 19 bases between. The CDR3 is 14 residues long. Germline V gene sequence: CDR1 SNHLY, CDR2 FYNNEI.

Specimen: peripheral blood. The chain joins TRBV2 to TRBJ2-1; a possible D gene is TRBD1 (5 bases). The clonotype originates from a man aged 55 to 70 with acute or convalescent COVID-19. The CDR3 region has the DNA TGTGCCAGTATAGGACATGGGTTAGGGAATGAGCAGTTCTTC. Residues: CASIGHGLGNEQFF.